Listed here are 24 T cell receptor beta chains from one sample, sequenced in a study of OX40 agonist ivuxolimab in advanced cancers. Sequencing was performed with immunoSEQ multiplex PCR; in TCRdb, only in-frame clones are kept and a portion is missing. This table holds roughly 62,000 clones, approximately 90% found once. Source: CD4+ or CD8+ T cells sorted from blood, taken in a trial of the OX40 agonist ivuxolimab. Receptor source: an adult with an advanced solid tumor such as melanoma, head and neck, liver or kidney cancer.

The chain joins TRBV6-1 to TRBJ2-1; 9 bases match TRBD2. The CDR3 runs 15 residues. Per germline, CDR1 MNHNS and CDR2 SASEGT. Unmatched junction bases numbered 8, after V lost 3 bases and J lost 8 bases. The CDR3 DNA sequence: TGTGCCAGCAGTGATTCTGCGGGAGGGCCGGATGAGCAGTTCTTC. As protein: CASSDSAGGPDEQFF.

V is TRBV5-5 and J is TRBJ2-5; 9 bases agree with TRBD2. J was trimmed by 4 bases and V by 2 bases; bases with no gene match: 9. Germline CDR1 reads SGHKS; CDR2 reads YYEKEE (reference sequence). The CDR3 length is 16 residues. CDR3 coding DNA: TGTGCCAGCAGCTTTAGGTTGCGGGAGGGCCGAGAGACCCAGTACTTC. Translated, it gives CASSFRLREGRETQYF.

The rearrangement uses TRBV18 and TRBJ2-1; 7 nucleotides align to TRBD2. The trim removed 3 bases at V and 4 bases at J, leaving 6 bases unmatched. The CDR3 is 15 amino acids. Germline CDR1 is KGHSH and CDR2 is LQKENI. The DNA of the CDR3 is TGTGCCAGCTCACCTGCGGGAGTTATTTACAATGAGCAGTTCTTC. This gives the protein CASSPAGVIYNEQFF.

Only one count was recorded for this clone. This chain joins TRBV27 and TRBJ2-1, with D perhaps assigned TRBD1 or TRBD2 (5 bases each). CDR1 is MNHEY and CDR2 is SMNVEV in the germline V gene (reference sequence). This CDR3 is built from 16 residues. The V and J ends lost 3 bases and 4 bases respectively, with 16 bases between them. The CDR3 DNA sequence: TGTGCCAGCAGTTTGACAACCGGGACCCAATACAATGAGCAGTTCTTC. Residues: CASSLTTGTQYNEQFF.

A few counts support this clone. The J gene is TRBJ2-1, the V gene TRBV28, with 7 nucleotides matching TRBD2. CDR1 and CDR2 (germline): MDHEN, SYDVKM. This CDR3 has 14 residues. J was trimmed by 3 bases and V by 5 bases; bases with no gene match: 4. CDR3 protein: CASSTRTSYNEQFF. DNA of the CDR3: TGTGCCAGCAGTACCCGGACTAGCTACAATGAGCAGTTCTTC.

The J gene is TRBJ2-7, the V gene TRBV7-6, with D unresolved. The V and J ends lost 7 bases and 5 bases respectively, with 12 bases between them. The CDR3 has 12 residues. The germline V gene has CDR1 SGHVS and CDR2 FNYEAQ. The CDR3 spells CASTNYRDEQYF. The CDR3 nucleotides are TGTGCCAGCACCAATTATAGGGACGAGCAGTACTTC.

The chain carries TRBV4-3 and TRBJ2-1; TRBD2 aligns across 7 bases. This CDR3 has 14 amino acids. Germline V CDR1 and CDR2: LGHNA, YSLEER. Unmatched junction bases numbered 2, after V lost 1 base and J lost 5 bases. For the CDR3, the DNA is TGCGCCAGCAGCCAAGTAGCGGGCCACAATGAGCAGTTCTTC. This sequence encodes CASSQVAGHNEQFF.

The rearrangement joins TRBV4-1 to TRBJ1-1; D not resolved. CDR1 and CDR2 from the germline V gene are MGHRA and YSYEKL. The V gene lost 1 base and the J gene lost 5 bases, with 11 bases spanning the gap. The CDR3 totals 14 residues. The DNA for the CDR3 is TGCGCCAGCAGCCAAGTACGGACGGGGACTGAAGCTTTCTTT. This codes for CASSQVRTGTEAFF.

This chain connects TRBV11-2 to TRBJ2-7; TRBD2 is a possible D gene (6 bases). Trimming shortened V by 4 bases and J by 0 bases, and 10 bases separated the two germline ends. In germline, CDR1 is SGHAT, CDR2 FQNNGV. CDR3 length: 14 residues. CDR3 DNA sequence: TGTGCCAGCAGCTCTGTGACTAGCTCCTACGAGCAGTACTTC. Protein product: CASSSVTSSYEQYF.

The chain links TRBV5-1 to TRBJ2-3, with TRBD2 matching 15 bases. The CDR3 extends over 18 amino acids. J lost 4 bases, V lost 4 bases, and 10 bases had no gene match. Germline assignment: CDR1 SGHRS and CDR2 YFSETQ. Written as DNA, the CDR3 is TGCGCCAGCAGCCTCCGAGGACTAGCGGGAGGGAGGGCAGATACGCAGTATTTT. Its protein product is CASSLRGLAGGRADTQYF.

V is TRBV13 and J is TRBJ2-1, with 7 bases fitting TRBD2. V dropped 5 bases and J dropped 2; count of bases not matched to a gene: 9. Germline assignment: CDR1 PRHDT and CDR2 FYEKMQ (reference sequence). The CDR3 has 16 amino acids. The CDR3, as DNA: TGTGCCAGCAGCCCGATCTTAGCGGGCGCCTACAATGAGCAGTTCTTC. This codes for CASSPILAGAYNEQFF.

Notes on this clone: The sample holds other DNA sequences that translate to the same CDR3. The chain carries TRBV2 and TRBJ2-7; 8 positions agree with TRBD1. The CDR3 contains 17 residues. Trimming took 6 bases from V and 1 from J; bases not matched to a gene: 14. The germline gives CDR1 SNHLY, CDR2 FYNNEI. The CDR3 DNA is TGTGCCAGCAGCGTCCCGGGGCAGGGGGCGATGTCCTACGAGCAGTACTTC. Translating gives CASSVPGQGAMSYEQYF.

The genes are TRBV27 and TRBJ2-3; no reliable D call. The CDR3 spans 14 residues. Trimming shortened V by 2 bases and J by 2 bases, and 8 bases separated the two germline ends. Germline V gene lookup returns CDR1 MNHEY and CDR2 SMNVEV (reference sequence). The CDR3 loop is CASSLRAATDTQYF. The CDR3 nucleotides are TGTGCCAGCAGTTTAAGGGCCGCCACAGATACGCAGTATTTT.

The genes are TRBV18 and TRBJ2-1; TRBD1 matches 7 bases. Germline-derived CDR1 and CDR2 are KGHSH and LQKENI. CDR3 length: 16 residues. V gave up 0 bases and J gave up 0 bases; unmatched junction bases: 2. This CDR3 reads CASSPPTGISYNEQFF. The CDR3 DNA sequence: TGTGCCAGCTCACCACCGACAGGGATCTCCTACAATGAGCAGTTCTTC.

The J gene is TRBJ2-7, the V gene TRBV28; D is possibly TRBD1 (5 bases). Germline assignment: CDR1 MDHEN and CDR2 SYDVKM. CDR3 length: 16 amino acids. Trimming removed 2 bases from V and 2 bases from J, with 16 bases in between. CDR3 DNA sequence: TGTGCCAGCAGTTTAGCAGGGCTTAGAGACACCTACGAGCAGTACTTC. As protein: CASSLAGLRDTYEQYF.

This chain joins TRBV6-5 and TRBJ2-1; no definite D call. CDR1 is MNHEY and CDR2 is SVGAGI in the germline V gene. The CDR3 contains 14 residues. V was pared by 6 bases and J by 3 bases, with 12 bases between. The CDR3 protein is CASSLAGDYNEQFF. CDR3 in DNA: TGTGCCAGCAGCCTTGCTGGGGACTACAATGAGCAGTTCTTC.

The chain couples TRBV4-3 to TRBJ2-7, with 8 positions matching TRBD1. The germline CDR1 and CDR2 sequences are LGHNA and YSLEER. The length of the CDR3 is 15 residues. The trim removed 0 bases at V and 5 bases at J, leaving 6 bases unmatched. The CDR3 loop is CASSQDRGRGHEQYF. The CDR3 DNA reads TGCGCCAGCAGCCAAGACAGGGGGCGAGGGCACGAGCAGTACTTC.

The chain carries TRBV11-2 and TRBJ2-7, with D maybe TRBD1 (5 bases). CDR3 length: 13 residues. Germline loops: CDR1 SGHAT, CDR2 FQNNGV. Trimming left V 3 bases short and J 3 bases short, with 9 bases between. The CDR3 nucleotides are TGTGCCAGCAGCTTCCAGGGAAACTACGAGCAGTACTTC. Its protein product is CASSFQGNYEQYF.

The chain couples TRBV19 to TRBJ1-1; 9 bases are shared with TRBD1. CDR1 is LNHDA, CDR2 SQIVND, per germline (reference sequence). Germline trimming cut 7 bases from V and 0 bases from J; bases unmatched to any gene: 9. The length of the CDR3 is 16 residues. CDR3: CASTPGTGSMNTEAFF. The CDR3 DNA is TGTGCCAGTACCCCGGGGACAGGGAGTATGAACACTGAAGCTTTCTTT.

This rearrangement joins TRBV11-2 to TRBJ2-3; D gene unclear. CDR1 and CDR2 (germline): SGHAT, FQNNGV. V lost 5 bases to trimming and J lost 2 bases, with 11 bases between them. The CDR3 consists of 14 residues. The CDR3 sequence: CASSIDVNTDTQYF. The CDR3 DNA follows: TGTGCCAGCAGCATCGACGTAAACACAGATACGCAGTATTTT.

The chain combines TRBV6-5 with TRBJ2-3; 12 bases agree with TRBD2. The germline V gene encodes CDR1 MNHEY and CDR2 SVGAGI. The trim removed 6 bases at V and 4 bases at J, leaving 5 bases unmatched. The CDR3 has 15 residues. The CDR3 DNA reads TGTGCCAGCAGCAGGACTAGCGGGAATGCAGATACGCAGTATTTT. Amino acid sequence: CASSRTSGNADTQYF.

This clone was observed once. J is TRBJ2-7 and V is TRBV7-9, with 7 nucleotides matching TRBD2. Germline values: CDR1 SEHNR, CDR2 FQNEAQ (reference sequence). The CDR3 covers 15 residues. Unmatched junction bases numbered 6, after V lost 4 bases and J lost 0 bases. DNA of the CDR3: TGTGCCAGCAGCTCCGGGCGGGACTACTCCTACGAGCAGTACTTC. Translated: CASSSGRDYSYEQYF.

The rearrangement joins TRBV27 to TRBJ2-7; the D is unclear. From germline, CDR1 is MNHEY and CDR2 SMNVEV (reference sequence). CDR3 length equals 14 residues. V dropped 0 bases and J dropped 3 bases, with 9 bases sitting between them. The DNA of the CDR3 is TGTGCCAGCAGTTTATCGTGGCATGGCTACGAGCAGTACTTC. Its protein is CASSLSWHGYEQYF.

The rearrangement links TRBV1 to TRBJ2-3; TRBD2 is taken as the D call from the table, unchecked against the DNA. TRBV1 is termed a pseudogene. The CDR3 covers 16 residues. The DNA of the CDR3 is TGCACCAGCAGCCCCAGTGTGAGCGGGAGCACAGATACGCAGTATTTT. It is translated as CTSSPSVSGSTDTQYF.